This TCR beta chain originates from a study of metastatic and nonmetastatic thyroid tumors. Across the study: Both malignant and benign thyroid patients supplied peripheral blood and tumor or nodule tissue samples, across which the repertoires of these patients were then compared.

Study-wide results and caveats: According to reports, the diversity of TCR beta was significantly higher in malignant thyroid tumors than in benign nodules, and this held in both blood and tumor samples.

Before thyroid surgery, none of the patients had received any treatment. Per germline, CDR1 ENHRY and CDR2 SYGVKD. V was clipped by 5 bases and J by 1 base; unmatched bases: 14. The CDR3 is 18 amino acids. Ten or more counts support this clone. Its target is not known. In the original processing: Clinicopathological groups of papillary thyroid cancer showed CDR3 differences that were used to build a distant-metastasis classifier. TCRdb re-clonotyped the PCR reads via MiXCR. The V and J calls, along with clone size, are taken from TCRdb and not from the paper's own processing. The sample contains 65,000 or so clones, roughly 4.1% of which appear only once.

The sequencing sample was made of blood. The V gene is TRBV10-3, the J gene TRBJ2-1; 7 nucleotides match TRBD2. The clonotype originates from a female donor with papillary thyroid cancer or a benign thyroid nodule (not recorded which). Some clones in this sample may be carry-over from other donors' samples. This chain's CDR3 is CAISTTAGGGKSYNEQFF. CDR3 in DNA: TGTGCCATCAGTACCACAGCTGGGGGGGGGAAGTCCTACAATGAGCAGTTCTTC.